This paragraph covers one T cell receptor (beta chain) sequence. Antigen: not known. This record comes from a study of CXCR3-negative and CXCR3-positive naive CD8 T cells. Study-wide results and caveats: When CXCR3-positive naive cells were set against CXCR3-negative naive cells, the former had more hydrophobic TRB CDR3s. Comparison of naive CXCR3-negative and CXCR3-positive cells revealed similar TRBV-TRBJ usage, while memory cells differed.

UMI labels and 5' RACE were used to prepare the TRB cDNA libraries. No DNA is given; TCRdb re-called the 5' RACE reads and lists each CDR3 protein once. The table gives about 130,000 distinct CDR3 sequences; the top ten clones make up 0.49% of it. The germline gives CDR1 LGHDT, CDR2 YNNKEL (reference sequence). The CDR3 length is 16 residues. The sequenced material came from naive CXCR3- CD8+ T cells from blood. Documented subset: CD45RO-CCR7+CD27+CD95- naive CD8+ T cells lacking CXCR3 (TNR3-). This TCR came from a human donor in good health. Some clones in this sample may be carry-over from other donors' samples. The chain has TRBV3-1 and TRBJ2-7; absent DNA, TCRdb's TRBD1 call cannot be checked. CDR3 residues: CASSQGKGDGTYEQYF.